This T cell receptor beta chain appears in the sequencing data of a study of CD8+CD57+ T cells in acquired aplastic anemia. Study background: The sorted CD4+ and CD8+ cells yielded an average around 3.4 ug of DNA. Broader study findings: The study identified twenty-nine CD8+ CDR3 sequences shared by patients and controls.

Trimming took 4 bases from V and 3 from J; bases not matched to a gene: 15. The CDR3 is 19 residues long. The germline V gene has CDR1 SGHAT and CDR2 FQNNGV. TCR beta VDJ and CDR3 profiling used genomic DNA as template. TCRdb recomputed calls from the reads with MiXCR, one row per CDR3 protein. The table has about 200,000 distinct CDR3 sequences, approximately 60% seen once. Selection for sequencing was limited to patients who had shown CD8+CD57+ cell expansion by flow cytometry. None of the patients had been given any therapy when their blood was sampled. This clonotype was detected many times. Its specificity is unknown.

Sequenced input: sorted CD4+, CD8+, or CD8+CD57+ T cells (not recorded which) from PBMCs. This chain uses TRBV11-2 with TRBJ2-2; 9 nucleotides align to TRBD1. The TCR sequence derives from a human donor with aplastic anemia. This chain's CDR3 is CASSWLPAGTGRYTGELFF. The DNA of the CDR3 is TGTGCCAGCAGCTGGCTACCTGCCGGGACAGGGAGATACACCGGGGAGCTGTTTTTT.